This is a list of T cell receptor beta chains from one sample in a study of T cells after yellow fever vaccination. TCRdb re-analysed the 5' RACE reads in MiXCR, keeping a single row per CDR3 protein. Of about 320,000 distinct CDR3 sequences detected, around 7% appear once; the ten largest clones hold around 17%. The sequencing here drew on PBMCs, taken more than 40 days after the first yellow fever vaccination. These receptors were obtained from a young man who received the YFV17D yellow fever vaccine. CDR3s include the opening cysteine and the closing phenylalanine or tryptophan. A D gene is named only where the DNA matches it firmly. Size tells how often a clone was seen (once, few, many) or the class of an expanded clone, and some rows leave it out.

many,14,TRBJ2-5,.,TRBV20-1,CSAGVPGKGETQYF,TGCAGTGCTGGGGTTCCGGGGAAGGGGGAGACCCAGTACTTC
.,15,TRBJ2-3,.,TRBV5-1,CASSQAQLRTDTQYF,TGCGCCAGCAGCCAAGCACAGCTCCGCACAGATACGCAGTATTTT
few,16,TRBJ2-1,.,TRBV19,CASSPFLKSSYNEQFF,TGTGCCAGTAGCCCCTTCCTTAAGAGCTCCTACAATGAGCAGTTCTTC
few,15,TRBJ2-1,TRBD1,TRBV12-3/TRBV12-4,CASSWDRGHNNEQFF,TGTGCCAGCAGTTGGGACAGGGGTCATAACAATGAGCAGTTCTTC
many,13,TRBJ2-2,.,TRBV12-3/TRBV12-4,CAISGAGFGELFF,TGTGCCATCTCTGGGGCGGGGTTCGGGGAGCTGTTTTTT
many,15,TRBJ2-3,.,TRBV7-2,CASRSPGTSTDTQYF,TGTGCCAGCAGGTCTCCCGGGACCAGCACAGATACGCAGTATTTT
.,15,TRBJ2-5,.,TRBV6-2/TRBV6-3,CASSLNGGPWETQYF,TGTGCCAGCAGTTTGAACGGGGGCCCTTGGGAGACCCAGTACTTC
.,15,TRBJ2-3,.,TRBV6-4,CASSDEGQDTDTQYF,TGTGCCAGCAGTGACGAGGGACAAGACACAGATACGCAGTATTTT
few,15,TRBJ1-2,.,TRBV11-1,CASSLSGSVNYGYTF,TGTGCCAGCAGCTTATCAGGGAGTGTGAACTATGGCTACACCTTC
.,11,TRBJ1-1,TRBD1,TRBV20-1,CSARTGTVAFF,TGCAGTGCTAGAACCGGGACAGTAGCTTTCTTT
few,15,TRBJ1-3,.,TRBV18,CASSPAATGGNTIYF,TGTGCCAGCTCACCAGCCGCTACTGGCGGAAACACCATATATTTT
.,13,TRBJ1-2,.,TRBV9,CASSVISGSGYTF,TGTGCCAGCAGCGTTATTTCTGGGAGTGGCTACACCTTC
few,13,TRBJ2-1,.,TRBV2,CASSEGAGDEQFF,TGTGCCAGCAGTGAAGGGGCAGGGGATGAGCAGTTCTTC
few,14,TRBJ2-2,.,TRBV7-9,CASREGLGTGELFF,TGTGCCAGCAGGGAGGGACTGGGCACCGGGGAGCTGTTTTTT
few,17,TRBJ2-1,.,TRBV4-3,CASSQDGAGASYNEQFF,TGCGCCAGCAGCCAAGATGGGGCGGGGGCCTCTTACAATGAGCAGTTCTTC
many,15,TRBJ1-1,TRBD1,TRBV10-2,CASRDTGTGVPAAFF,TGCGCCAGCAGGGATACCGGGACAGGGGTACCCGCAGCTTTCTTT
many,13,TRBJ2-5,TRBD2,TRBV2,CAGGLAGGGTQYF,TGTGCCGGTGGACTAGCGGGGGGAGGGACCCAGTACTTC
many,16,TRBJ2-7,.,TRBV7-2,CASSSWGGMISYEQYF,TGTGCCAGCAGTTCCTGGGGAGGTATGATCTCCTACGAGCAGTACTTC
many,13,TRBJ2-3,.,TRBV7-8,CASSAPGSDTQYF,TGTGCCAGCAGCGCCCCTGGGTCCGATACGCAGTATTTT
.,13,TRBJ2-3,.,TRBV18,CASSPRPLDTQYF,TGTGCCAGCTCACCCAGGCCGTTAGATACGCAGTATTTT
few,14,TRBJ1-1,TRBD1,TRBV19,CATWDSHLNTEAFF,TGTGCCACCTGGGACAGTCATTTGAACACTGAAGCTTTCTTT
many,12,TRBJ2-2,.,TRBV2,CASRVDAGELFF,TGTGCCAGCAGAGTCGACGCCGGGGAGCTGTTTTTT
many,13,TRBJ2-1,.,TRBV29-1,CSVEDRYIHEQFF,TGCAGCGTTGAAGATCGATACATCCATGAGCAGTTCTTC
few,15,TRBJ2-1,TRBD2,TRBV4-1,CASRPPAGAYNEQFF,TGCGCCAGCAGACCCCCAGCGGGGGCCTACAATGAGCAGTTCTTC
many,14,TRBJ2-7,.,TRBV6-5,CASSWDSFSYEQYF,TGTGCCAGCAGTTGGGATAGTTTCTCCTACGAGCAGTACTTC
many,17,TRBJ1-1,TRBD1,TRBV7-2,CASSRRDSSVTNTEAFF,TGTGCCAGCAGCCGACGGGACAGCTCAGTCACGAACACTGAAGCTTTCTTT
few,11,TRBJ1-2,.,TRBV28,CASGGLDGYTF,TGTGCCAGCGGGGGGCTTGATGGCTACACCTTC
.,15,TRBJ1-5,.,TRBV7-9,CASSSRDISNQPQHF,TGTGCCAGCAGCTCCCGGGACATTAGCAATCAGCCCCAGCATTTT
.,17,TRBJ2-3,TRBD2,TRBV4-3,CASSPSPLADATDTQYF,TGCGCCAGCAGCCCCTCCCCCCTAGCGGACGCCACAGATACGCAGTATTTT
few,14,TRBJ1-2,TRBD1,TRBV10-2,CASRSGTGLYGYTF,TGCGCCAGCAGATCCGGGACAGGACTCTATGGCTACACCTTC
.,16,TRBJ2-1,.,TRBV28,CASSLLEGRAYNEQFF,TGTGCCAGCAGTTTATTGGAGGGTAGGGCCTACAATGAGCAGTTCTTC
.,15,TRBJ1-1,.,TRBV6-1,CASRQWAGTNTEAFF,TGTGCCAGCCGGCAATGGGCAGGGACGAACACTGAAGCTTTCTTT
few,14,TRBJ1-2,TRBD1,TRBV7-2,CASSTTGGDYGYTF,TGTGCCAGCAGCACGACAGGGGGGGACTATGGCTACACCTTC
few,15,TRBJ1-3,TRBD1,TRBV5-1,CASSLTGVSGNTIYF,TGCGCCAGCAGCTTAACAGGGGTTTCTGGAAACACCATATATTTT
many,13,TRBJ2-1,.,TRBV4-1,CASSQDAGNEQFF,TGCGCCAGCAGCCAAGACGCGGGGAATGAGCAGTTCTTC
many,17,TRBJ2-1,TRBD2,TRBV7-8,CASSLEASGGAYNEQFF,TGTGCCAGCAGCTTAGAAGCTAGCGGGGGCGCCTACAATGAGCAGTTCTTC
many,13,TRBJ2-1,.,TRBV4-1,CASRGGLDNEQFF,TGCGCCAGCAGGGGGGGTTTAGACAATGAGCAGTTCTTC
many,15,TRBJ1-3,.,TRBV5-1,CASSNDPSAGNTIYF,TGCGCCAGCAGCAACGATCCATCGGCTGGAAACACCATATATTTT
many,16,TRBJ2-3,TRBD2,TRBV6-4,CASSETSGGSTDTQYF,TGTGCCAGCAGCGAAACTAGCGGGGGGTCTACAGATACGCAGTATTTT
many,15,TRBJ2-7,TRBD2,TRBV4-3,CASSQDLAASYEQYF,TGCGCCAGCAGCCAAGACCTAGCGGCCTCCTACGAGCAGTACTTC
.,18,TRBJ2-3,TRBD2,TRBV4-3,CASSHVDRRGASTDTQYF,TGCGCCAGCAGCCACGTCGATCGGCGGGGGGCCAGCACAGATACGCAGTATTTT
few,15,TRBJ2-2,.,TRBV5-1,CASSLELLWGGELFF,TGCGCCAGCAGCTTGGAACTTTTGTGGGGTGGGGAGCTGTTTTTT
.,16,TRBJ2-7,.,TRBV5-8,CASRFDRDKFSYEQYF,TGTGCCAGCAGATTTGACCGGGACAAATTCTCCTACGAGCAGTACTTC
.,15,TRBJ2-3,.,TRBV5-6,CASSPPWGEADTQYF,TGTGCCAGCAGCCCGCCATGGGGGGAAGCAGATACGCAGTATTTT
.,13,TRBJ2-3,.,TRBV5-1,CASRPTVTDTQYF,TGCGCCAGCCGACCTACAGTCACAGATACGCAGTATTTT
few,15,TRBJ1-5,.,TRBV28,CASVGWTDSNQPQHF,TGTGCCAGCGTGGGCTGGACAGATAGCAATCAGCCCCAGCATTTT
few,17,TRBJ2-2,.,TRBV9,CASSLKKRGVDTGELFF,TGTGCCAGCAGCTTAAAGAAAAGGGGGGTAGACACCGGGGAGCTGTTTTTT
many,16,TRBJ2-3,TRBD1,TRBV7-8,CASSLPRGRGTDTQYF,TGTGCCAGCAGCCTGCCCAGGGGGCGCGGCACAGATACGCAGTATTTT
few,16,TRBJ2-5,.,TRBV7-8,CASSRRGSGVGETQYF,TGTGCCAGCAGCCGGAGAGGTTCAGGGGTCGGGGAGACCCAGTACTTC
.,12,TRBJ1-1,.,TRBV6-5,CASSGPAAEAFF,TGTGCCAGCTCCGGGCCGGCGGCTGAAGCTTTCTTT
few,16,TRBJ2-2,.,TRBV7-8,CASSSREGVGTGELFF,TGTGCCAGCAGCTCCCGTGAGGGGGTGGGCACCGGGGAGCTGTTTTTT
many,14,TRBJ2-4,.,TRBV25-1,CASSLKGAKNIQYF,TGTGCCAGCAGCTTAAAGGGTGCCAAAAACATTCAGTACTTC
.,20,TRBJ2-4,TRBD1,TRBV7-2,CASSLATVLEMGQGRNIQYF,TGTGCCAGCAGCTTGGCTACCGTCCTAGAGATGGGACAGGGGAGAAACATTCAGTACTTC
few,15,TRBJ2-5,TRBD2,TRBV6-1,CASSEPSGGEETQYF,TGTGCCAGCAGTGAACCTAGCGGGGGGGAAGAGACCCAGTACTTC
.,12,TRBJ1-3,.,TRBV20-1,CSAPFSGNTIYF,TGCAGTGCTCCCTTCTCTGGAAACACCATATATTTT